These 16 T cell receptor beta chains share one sample of origin, sequenced in a study of blood T cells in healthy people across ages. The second PCR ran roughly 7 to 11 cycles with a sample-barcoded 5' primer and J-beta primers. One entry per CDR3 protein results from TCRdb running MiXCR on the 5' RACE reads. The profile covers roughly 550,000 distinct CDR3 sequences, with less than 25% appearing a single time and 8.7% taken by the ten largest. These data also featured in a second study, about T cells of mothers and their children.

Sequenced sample: blood. These receptors all come from a boy aged 5-17 years in good health.

This clonotype appeared a few times. The chain recombines TRBV12-3 or TRBV12-4 with TRBJ2-7; weak D call: TRBD2 (5 bases). CDR3 length equals 14 residues. The germline V and J ends were trimmed by 5 bases and 6 bases, with 17 bases remaining between them. The CDR3 reads CASSPALSRAEQYF. The CDR3 region has the DNA TGTGCCAGCAGTCCCGCGCTCTCGAGGGCCGAGCAGTACTTC.

The CDR3 loop reads CASSELLLPDPLQETQYF. CDR3 DNA: TGTGCCAGCAGTGAGCTCCTCCTCCCTGACCCCCTACAAGAGACCCAGTACTTC. This chain uses TRBV25-1 with TRBJ2-5; D unresolved. V lost 3 bases to trimming and J lost 2 bases, with 22 bases between them. Germline CDR1 MGHDK, CDR2 SYGVNS. This CDR3 has 18 amino acids. Drawing the rest from reference TRBV25-1 and TRBJ2-5, the complete variable domain is EADIYQTPRYLVIGTGKKITLECSQTMGHDKMYWYQQDPGMELHLIHYSYGVNSTEKGDLSSESTVSRIRTEHFPLTLESARPSHTSQYLCASSELLLPDPLQETQYFGPGTRLLVL.

About this clonotype itself: This clone may be a read error of a much larger clone one base away. The chain uses TRBV24-1 and TRBJ1-5, with D maybe TRBD1 (5 bases). The CDR3 loop spans 16 amino acids. The V gene's germline CDR1 is KGHDR and CDR2 SFDVKD. This CDR3 reads CATSDSPGWGNQSQHF. The CDR3 nucleotides are TGTGCCACCAGTGATTCCCCAGGGTGGGGCAATCAGTCCCAGCATTTT.

This clonotype was recorded a few times. The chain couples TRBV5-1 to TRBJ2-1, with D perhaps matching TRBD2 (6 bases). V lost 0 bases and J 15 bases, leaving 16 bases between the germline ends. The CDR3 contains 13 residues. CDR1 is SGHRS, CDR2 YFSETQ, per germline. Here the CDR3 reads CASSLGGDERRFF. CDR3 coding DNA: TGCGCCAGCAGCTTGGGCGGGGATGAGCGGCGGTTCTTC.

This clonotype was observed a handful of times. The chain uses TRBV7-2 and TRBJ2-5, with D maybe TRBD1 (5 bases). Trimming cost V 4 bases and J 7 bases, with 13 bases left between them. In germline, CDR1 is SGHTA, CDR2 FQGNSA. CDR3 length: 13 amino acids. The chain's CDR3 is CASSSVQGGTQYF. The CDR3 DNA follows: TGTGCCAGCAGCTCAGTTCAGGGCGGGACCCAGTACTTC.

The rearrangement uses TRBV29-1 and TRBJ1-3; D uncertain. CDR3 size: 12 residues. The germline CDR1 and CDR2 sequences are SQVTM and ANQGSEA. The V gene lost 4 bases and the J gene lost 3 bases, with 7 bases spanning the gap. The CDR3, as DNA: TGCAGCGTTGCCGGGATTGGAAACACCATATATTTT. Translating it yields CSVAGIGNTIYF.

This sequence joins TRBV28 and TRBJ1-2; 7 nucleotides align to TRBD1. Unmatched junction bases numbered 6, after V lost 2 bases and J lost 6 bases. This CDR3 contains 14 residues. The germline gives CDR1 MDHEN, CDR2 SYDVKM. The DNA of the CDR3 is TGTGCCAGCAGTTTAGAAACAGGGGTGAATGGCTACACCTTC. This encodes CASSLETGVNGYTF.

This clonotype was detected a few times. The rearrangement links TRBV19 to TRBJ2-3; D ambiguous. The germline gives CDR1 LNHDA, CDR2 SQIVND (reference sequence). V lost 6 bases, J lost 1 base, and 11 bases lay in between. This CDR3 comprises 14 residues. CDR3 residues: CASSYGMRTDTQYF. CDR3 DNA sequence: TGTGCCAGTAGCTACGGAATGCGCACAGATACGCAGTATTTT.

This rearrangement joins TRBV9 to TRBJ1-2; D might be TRBD1 (5 bases). CDR3 size: 15 residues. Germline loops: CDR1 SGDLS, CDR2 YYNGEE. Trimming cost V 3 bases and J 0 bases, with 12 bases left between them. CDR3 sequence reads: CASSAQGDANYGYTF. The CDR3 bases are TGTGCCAGCAGCGCCCAGGGTGACGCTAACTATGGCTACACCTTC.

The chain links TRBV6-5 to TRBJ1-1; D remains ambiguous. The CDR3 spans 14 residues. The V end lost 0 bases, the J end lost 1 base, and 6 bases lay between the germline ends. Looked up from germline, CDR1 is MNHEY and CDR2 is SVGAGI. CDR3 protein: CASSYSHRNTEAFF. The CDR3 bases are TGTGCCAGCAGTTACTCGCACAGGAACACTGAAGCTTTCTTT.

The CDR3 DNA sequence: TGTGCCATCAGTGAGTCTGAGCAGGGGCAACCCCACGAGCAGTACTTC. Translated: CAISESEQGQPHEQYF. The chain joins TRBV10-3 to TRBJ2-5; D might be TRBD1 (6 bases). The J call may be mistaken, given a closer DNA end match to TRBJ2-7. Germline lookup yields CDR1 ENHRY and CDR2 SYGVKD. CDR3 size: 16 residues.

This clonotype was seen a few times. The CDR3 DNA follows: TGTGCCAGCAGCCGGATGGGGTCTAGCACAGATACGCAGTATTTT. It specifies CASSRMGSSTDTQYF. The chain employs TRBV7-3 and TRBJ2-3; D unclear. Trimming removed 5 bases from V and 0 bases from J, with 12 bases in between. This CDR3 is built from 15 residues. The germline V gene encodes CDR1 SGHTA and CDR2 FQGTGA.

The sample holds a few counts of this clonotype. The genes are TRBV27 and TRBJ1-4; no reliable D call. Germline V gene data show CDR1 as MNHEY and CDR2 as SMNVEV (reference sequence). This CDR3 comprises 13 residues. V was cut by 2 bases and J by 7 bases, with 8 bases left in between. CDR3 in amino acids: CASSLRRTEKLFF. CDR3 nucleotides: TGTGCCAGCAGTTTACGTAGGACTGAAAAACTGTTTTTT.

This clonotype was seen only a few times. This chain links TRBV13 with TRBJ1-2, with a weak D call TRBD1 (5 bases). CDR1 and CDR2 (germline): PRHDT, FYEKMQ (reference sequence). V dropped 6 bases and J dropped 2 bases, with 13 bases sitting between them. CDR3 size: 14 residues. As DNA, the CDR3 is TGTGCCAGCAGAAGGGCGGGGGTGAACTATGGCTACACCTTC. Translating it yields CASRRAGVNYGYTF. The whole variable domain, remainder taken from reference TRBV13 and TRBJ1-2, is AAGVIQSPRHLIKEKRETATLKCYPIPRHDTVYWYQQGPGQDPQFLISFYEKMQSDKGSIPDRFSAQQFSDYHSELNMSSLELGDSALYFCASRRAGVNYGYTFGSGTRLTVV.

Concerning this clonotype: A read error is possible here, since a much larger clone lies one base away. This chain uses TRBV5-1 with TRBJ1-1; D may be TRBD1 (6 bases). V was shortened by 5 bases and J by 6 bases, with 14 bases between the two germline ends. There are 13 residues in the CDR3. Germline V gives CDR1 SGHRS, CDR2 YFSETQ. CDR3 DNA sequence: TGCGCCAGCAGGAGCAGGGGAGACCCTGAAGCTTTCTTT. This gives the protein CASRSRGDPEAFF. Together with reference TRBV5-1 and TRBJ1-1, the CDR3 gives the full variable domain: KAGVTQTPRYLIKTRGQQVTLSCSPISGHRSVSWYQQTPGQGLQFLFEYFSETQRNKGNFPGRFSGRQFSNSRSEMNVSTLELGDSALYLCASRSRGDPEAFFGQGTRLTVV.

In regard to this clonotype: This may be a read error, as it is one base from a much larger clone. This chain joins TRBV7-2 and TRBJ1-4; D might be TRBD1 (5 bases). Germline CDR1 SGHTA, CDR2 FQGNSA. Trimming removed 2 bases at V and 10 bases at J, with 20 bases between. This CDR3 region has 16 residues. The CDR3 bases are TGTGCCAGCAGCTTATATAAGTGGGACCCCGGTGGAAAACTGTTTTTT. It is translated as CASSLYKWDPGGKLFF.